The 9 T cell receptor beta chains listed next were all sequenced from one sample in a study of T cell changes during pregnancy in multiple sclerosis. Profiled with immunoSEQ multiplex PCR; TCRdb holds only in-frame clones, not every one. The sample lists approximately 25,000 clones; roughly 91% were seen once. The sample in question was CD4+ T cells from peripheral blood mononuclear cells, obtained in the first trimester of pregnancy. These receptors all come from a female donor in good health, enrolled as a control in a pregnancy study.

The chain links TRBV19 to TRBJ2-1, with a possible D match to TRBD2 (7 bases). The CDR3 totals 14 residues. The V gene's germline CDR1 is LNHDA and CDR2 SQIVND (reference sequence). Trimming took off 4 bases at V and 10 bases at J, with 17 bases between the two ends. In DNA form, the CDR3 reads TGTGCCAGTAGTACTTCGCGGCGGGGGCAGGAGCAGTTCTTC. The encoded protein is CASSTSRRGQEQFF.

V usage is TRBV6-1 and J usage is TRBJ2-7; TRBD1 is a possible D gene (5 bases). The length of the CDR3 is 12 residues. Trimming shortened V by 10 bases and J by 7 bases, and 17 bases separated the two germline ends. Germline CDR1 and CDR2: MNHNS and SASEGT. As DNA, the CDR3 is TGTGCCACCGAAGGGGCGACATGGGAGCAGTACTTC. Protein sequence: CATEGATWEQYF.

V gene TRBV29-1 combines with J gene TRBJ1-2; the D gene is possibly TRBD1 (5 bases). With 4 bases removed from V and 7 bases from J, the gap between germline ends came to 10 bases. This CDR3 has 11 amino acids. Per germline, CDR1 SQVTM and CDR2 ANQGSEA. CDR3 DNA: TGCAGCGTTGTGCGGGGGGGTGGCTACACCTTC. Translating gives CSVVRGGGYTF. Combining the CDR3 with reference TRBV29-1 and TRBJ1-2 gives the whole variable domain SAVISQKPSRDICQRGTSLTIQCQVDSQVTMMFWYRQQPGQSLTLIATANQGSEATYESGFVIDKFPISRPNLTFSTLTVSNMSPEDSSIYLCSVVRGGGYTFGSGTRLTVV.

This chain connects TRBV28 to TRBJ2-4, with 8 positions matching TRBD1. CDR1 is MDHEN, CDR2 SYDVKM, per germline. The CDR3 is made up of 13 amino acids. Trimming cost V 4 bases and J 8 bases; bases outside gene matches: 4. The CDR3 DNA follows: TGTGCCAGCAGTTGGACAGGGTCGGACATTCAGTACTTC. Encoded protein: CASSWTGSDIQYF.

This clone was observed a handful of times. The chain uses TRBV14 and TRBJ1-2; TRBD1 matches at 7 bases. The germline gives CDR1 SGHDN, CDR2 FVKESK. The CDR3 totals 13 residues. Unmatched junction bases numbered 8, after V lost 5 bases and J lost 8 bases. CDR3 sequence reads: CASSAKQGSGYTF. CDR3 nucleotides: TGTGCCAGCAGCGCTAAACAGGGGAGCGGCTACACCTTC.

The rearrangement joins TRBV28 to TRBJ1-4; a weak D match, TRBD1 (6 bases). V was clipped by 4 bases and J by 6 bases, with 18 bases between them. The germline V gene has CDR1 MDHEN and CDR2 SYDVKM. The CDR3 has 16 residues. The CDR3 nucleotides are TGTGCCAGCAGTTCACCCCTACAGGGTTGGGATGAAAAACTGTTTTTT. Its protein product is CASSSPLQGWDEKLFF.

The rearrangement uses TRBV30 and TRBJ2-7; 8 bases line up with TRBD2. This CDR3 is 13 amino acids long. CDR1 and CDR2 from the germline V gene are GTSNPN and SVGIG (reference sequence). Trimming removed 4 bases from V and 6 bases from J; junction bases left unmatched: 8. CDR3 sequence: CAWTKDRGGEQYF. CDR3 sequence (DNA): TGTGCCTGGACTAAAGACCGGGGGGGCGAGCAGTACTTC.

CDR3 region: CASSARTSGGSQYF. DNA for the CDR3: TGTGCCAGCAGTGCCAGGACTAGCGGGGGGTCGCAGTACTTC. V gene TRBV6-1 combines with J gene TRBJ2-7; 14 nucleotides agree with TRBD2. Per germline, CDR1 MNHNS and CDR2 SASEGT. V lost 4 bases to trimming and J lost 9 bases; unmatched junction nucleotides: 5. The CDR3 is 14 residues long.

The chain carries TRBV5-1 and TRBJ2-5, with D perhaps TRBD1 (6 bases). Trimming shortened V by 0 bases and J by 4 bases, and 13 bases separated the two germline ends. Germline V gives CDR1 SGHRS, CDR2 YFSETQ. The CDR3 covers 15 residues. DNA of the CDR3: TGCGCCAGCAGCTTGGCCATGGGGGCATCAGAGACCCAGTACTTC. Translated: CASSLAMGASETQYF.